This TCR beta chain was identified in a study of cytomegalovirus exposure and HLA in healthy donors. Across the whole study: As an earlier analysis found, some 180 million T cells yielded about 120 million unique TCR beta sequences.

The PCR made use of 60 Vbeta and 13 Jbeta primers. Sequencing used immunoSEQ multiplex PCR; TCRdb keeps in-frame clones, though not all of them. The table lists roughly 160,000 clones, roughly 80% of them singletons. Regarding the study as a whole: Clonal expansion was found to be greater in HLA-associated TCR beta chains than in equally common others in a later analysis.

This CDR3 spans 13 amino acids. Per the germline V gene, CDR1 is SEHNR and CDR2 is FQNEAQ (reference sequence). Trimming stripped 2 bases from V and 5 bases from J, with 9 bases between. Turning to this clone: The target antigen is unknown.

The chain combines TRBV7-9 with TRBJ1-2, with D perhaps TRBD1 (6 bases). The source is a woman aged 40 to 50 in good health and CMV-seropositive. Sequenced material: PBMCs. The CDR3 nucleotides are TGTGCCAGCAGCTTATTCCAGGGGTATGGCTACACCTTC. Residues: CASSLFQGYGYTF.